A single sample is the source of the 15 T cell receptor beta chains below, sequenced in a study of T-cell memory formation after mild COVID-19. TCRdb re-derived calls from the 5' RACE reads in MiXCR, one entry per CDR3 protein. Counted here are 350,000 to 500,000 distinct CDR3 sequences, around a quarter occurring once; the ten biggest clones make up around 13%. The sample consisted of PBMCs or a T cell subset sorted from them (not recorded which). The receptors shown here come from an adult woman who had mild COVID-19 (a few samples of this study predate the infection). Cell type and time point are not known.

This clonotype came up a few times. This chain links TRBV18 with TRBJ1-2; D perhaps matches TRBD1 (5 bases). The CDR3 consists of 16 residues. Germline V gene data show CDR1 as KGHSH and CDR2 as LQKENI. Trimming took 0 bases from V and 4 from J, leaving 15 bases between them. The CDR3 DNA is TGTGCCAGCTCACCACCTGCCCAGGGACGCCTCTATGGCTACACCTTC. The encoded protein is CASSPPAQGRLYGYTF.

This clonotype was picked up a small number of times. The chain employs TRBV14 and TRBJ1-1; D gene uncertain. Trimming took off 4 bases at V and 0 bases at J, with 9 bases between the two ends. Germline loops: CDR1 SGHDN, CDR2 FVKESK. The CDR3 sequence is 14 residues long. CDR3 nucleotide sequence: TGTGCCAGCAGCCGGGCAGGAATGAACACTGAAGCTTTCTTT. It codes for CASSRAGMNTEAFF.

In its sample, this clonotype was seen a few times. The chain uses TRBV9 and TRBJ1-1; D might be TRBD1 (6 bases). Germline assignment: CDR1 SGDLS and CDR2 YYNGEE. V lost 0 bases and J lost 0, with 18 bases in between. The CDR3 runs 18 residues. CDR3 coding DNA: TGTGCCAGCAGCGTAGGAGGAGGCAGGGGACTGATGAACACTGAAGCTTTCTTT. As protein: CASSVGGGRGLMNTEAFF.

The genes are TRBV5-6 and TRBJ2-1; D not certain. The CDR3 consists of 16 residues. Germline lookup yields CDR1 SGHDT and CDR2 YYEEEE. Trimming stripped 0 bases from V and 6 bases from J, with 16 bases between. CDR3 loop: CASSLGAKPTSNEQFF. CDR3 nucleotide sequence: TGTGCCAGCAGCTTGGGGGCAAAGCCCACTTCCAATGAGCAGTTCTTC.

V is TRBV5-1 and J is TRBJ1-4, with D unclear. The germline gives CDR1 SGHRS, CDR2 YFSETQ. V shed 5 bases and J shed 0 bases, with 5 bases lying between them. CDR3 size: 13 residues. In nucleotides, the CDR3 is TGCGCCAGCAGGTGGTCAACTAATGAAAAACTGTTTTTT. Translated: CASRWSTNEKLFF.

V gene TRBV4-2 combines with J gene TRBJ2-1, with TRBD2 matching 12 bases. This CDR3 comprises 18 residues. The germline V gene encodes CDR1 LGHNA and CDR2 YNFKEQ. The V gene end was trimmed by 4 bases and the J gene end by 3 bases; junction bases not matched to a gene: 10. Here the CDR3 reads CASSPSGGAQISYNEQFF. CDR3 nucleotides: TGTGCCAGCAGCCCTAGCGGGGGGGCTCAGATAAGCTACAATGAGCAGTTCTTC.

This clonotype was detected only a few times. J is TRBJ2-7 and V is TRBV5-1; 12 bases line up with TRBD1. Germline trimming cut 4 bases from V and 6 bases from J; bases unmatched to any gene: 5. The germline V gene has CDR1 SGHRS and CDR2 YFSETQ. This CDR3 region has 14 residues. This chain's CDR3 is CASSQGQGASEQYF. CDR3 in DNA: TGCGCCAGCAGCCAGGGACAGGGGGCGAGCGAGCAGTACTTC.

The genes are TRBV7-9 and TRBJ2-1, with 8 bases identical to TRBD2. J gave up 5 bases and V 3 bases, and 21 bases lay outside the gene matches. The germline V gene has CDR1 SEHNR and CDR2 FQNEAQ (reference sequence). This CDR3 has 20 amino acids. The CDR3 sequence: CASSFSGLGLRLAPNNEQFF. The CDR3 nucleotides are TGTGCCAGCAGCTTTTCCGGCCTAGGGCTTCGACTAGCGCCCAACAATGAGCAGTTCTTC. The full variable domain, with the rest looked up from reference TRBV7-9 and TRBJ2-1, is DTGVSQNPRHKITKRGQNVTFRCDPISEHNRLYWYRQTLGQGPEFLTYFQNEAQLEKSRLLSDRFSAERPKGSFSTLEIQRTEQGDSAMYLCASSFSGLGLRLAPNNEQFFGPGTRLTVL.

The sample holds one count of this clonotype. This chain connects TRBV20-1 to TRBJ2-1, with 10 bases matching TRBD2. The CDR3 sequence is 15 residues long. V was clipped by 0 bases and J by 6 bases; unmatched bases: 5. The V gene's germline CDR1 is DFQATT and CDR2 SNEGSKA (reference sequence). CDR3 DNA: TGCAGTGCTAGAGATCAGACTAGCGGGTCCAATGAGCAGTTCTTC. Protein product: CSARDQTSGSNEQFF.

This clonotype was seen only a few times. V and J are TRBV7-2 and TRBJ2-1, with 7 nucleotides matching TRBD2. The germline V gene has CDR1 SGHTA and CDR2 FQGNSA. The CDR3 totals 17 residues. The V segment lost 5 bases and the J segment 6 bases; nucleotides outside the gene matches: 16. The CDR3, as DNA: TGTGCCAGCAGCAGCTTAGCCGGTCTAGCGGTCGGCAATGAGCAGTTCTTC. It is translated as CASSSLAGLAVGNEQFF.

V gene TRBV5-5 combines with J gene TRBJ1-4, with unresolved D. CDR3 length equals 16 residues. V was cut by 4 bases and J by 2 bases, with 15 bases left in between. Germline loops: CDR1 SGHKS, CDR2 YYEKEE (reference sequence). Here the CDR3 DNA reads TGTGCCAGCAGCCCCCTGGGCGCAGCGACTAATGAAAAACTGTTTTTT. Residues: CASSPLGAATNEKLFF.

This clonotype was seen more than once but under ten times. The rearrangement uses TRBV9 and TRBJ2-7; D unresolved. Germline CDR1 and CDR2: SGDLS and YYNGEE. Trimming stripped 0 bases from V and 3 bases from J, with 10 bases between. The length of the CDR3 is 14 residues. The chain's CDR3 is CASSVGSLGYEQYF. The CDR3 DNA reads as TGTGCCAGCAGCGTAGGTAGTTTGGGCTACGAGCAGTACTTC.

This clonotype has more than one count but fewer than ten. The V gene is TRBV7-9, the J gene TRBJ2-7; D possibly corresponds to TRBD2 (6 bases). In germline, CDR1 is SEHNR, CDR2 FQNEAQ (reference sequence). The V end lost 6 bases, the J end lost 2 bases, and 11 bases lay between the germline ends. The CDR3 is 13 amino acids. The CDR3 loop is CASSTSTTYEQYF. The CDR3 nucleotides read TGTGCCAGCAGTACTAGCACAACCTACGAGCAGTACTTC.

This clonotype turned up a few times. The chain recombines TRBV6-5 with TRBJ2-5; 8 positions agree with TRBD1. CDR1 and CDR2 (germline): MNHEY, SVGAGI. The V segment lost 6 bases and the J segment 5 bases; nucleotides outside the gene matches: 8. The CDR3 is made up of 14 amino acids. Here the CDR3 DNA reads TGTGCCAGCAGCGCGGCAGGGGGCGCGGAGACCCAGTACTTC. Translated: CASSAAGGAETQYF.

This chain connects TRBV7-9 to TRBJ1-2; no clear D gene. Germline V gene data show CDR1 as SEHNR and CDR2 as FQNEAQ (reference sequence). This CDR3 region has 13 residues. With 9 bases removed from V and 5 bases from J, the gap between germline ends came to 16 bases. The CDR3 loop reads CASKPGIEYGYTF. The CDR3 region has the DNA TGTGCCAGTAAACCGGGAATTGAATATGGCTACACCTTC.